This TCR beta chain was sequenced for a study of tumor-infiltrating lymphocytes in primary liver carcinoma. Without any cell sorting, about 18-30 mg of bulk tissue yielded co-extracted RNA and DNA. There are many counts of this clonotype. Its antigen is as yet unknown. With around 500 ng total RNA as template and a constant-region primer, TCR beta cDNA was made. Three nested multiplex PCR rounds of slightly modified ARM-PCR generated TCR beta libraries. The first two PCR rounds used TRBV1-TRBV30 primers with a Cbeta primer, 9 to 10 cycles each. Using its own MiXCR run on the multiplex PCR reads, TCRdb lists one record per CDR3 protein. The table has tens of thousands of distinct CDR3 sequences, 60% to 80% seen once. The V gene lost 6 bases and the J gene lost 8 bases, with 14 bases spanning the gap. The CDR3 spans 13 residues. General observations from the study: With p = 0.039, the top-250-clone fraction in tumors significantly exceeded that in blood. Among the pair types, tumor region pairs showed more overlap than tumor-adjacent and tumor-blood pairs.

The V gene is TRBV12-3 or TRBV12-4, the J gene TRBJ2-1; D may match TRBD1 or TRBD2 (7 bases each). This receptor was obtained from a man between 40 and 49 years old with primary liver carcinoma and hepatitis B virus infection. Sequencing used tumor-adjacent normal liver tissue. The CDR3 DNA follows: TGTGCCAGCAGCCAGGGGGGGAGGGATGAGCAGTTCTTC. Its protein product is CASSQGGRDEQFF.